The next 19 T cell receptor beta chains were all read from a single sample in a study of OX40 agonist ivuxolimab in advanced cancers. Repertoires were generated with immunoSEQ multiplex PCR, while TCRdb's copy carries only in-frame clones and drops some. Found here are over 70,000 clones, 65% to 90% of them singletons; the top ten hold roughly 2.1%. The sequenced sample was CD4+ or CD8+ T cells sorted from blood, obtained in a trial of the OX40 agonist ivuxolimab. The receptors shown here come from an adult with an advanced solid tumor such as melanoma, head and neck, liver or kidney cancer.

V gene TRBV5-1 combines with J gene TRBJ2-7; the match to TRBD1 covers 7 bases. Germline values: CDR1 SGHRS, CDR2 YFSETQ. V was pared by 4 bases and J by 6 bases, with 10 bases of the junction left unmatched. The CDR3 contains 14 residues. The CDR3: CASSPRQGPLEQYF. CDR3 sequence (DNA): TGCGCCAGCAGCCCGCGACAGGGTCCCCTCGAGCAGTACTTC.

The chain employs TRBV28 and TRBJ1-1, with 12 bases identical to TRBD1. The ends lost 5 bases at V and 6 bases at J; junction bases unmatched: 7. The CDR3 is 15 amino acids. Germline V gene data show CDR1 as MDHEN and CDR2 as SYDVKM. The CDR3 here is CASSGGQGAISEAFF. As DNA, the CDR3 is TGTGCCAGCAGTGGGGGACAGGGGGCTATTTCTGAAGCTTTCTTT.

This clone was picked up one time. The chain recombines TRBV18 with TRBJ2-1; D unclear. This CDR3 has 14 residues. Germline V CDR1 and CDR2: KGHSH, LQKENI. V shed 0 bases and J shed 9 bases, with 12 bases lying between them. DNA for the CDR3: TGTGCCAGCTCACCACCGGTGGCTGCCTCTGAGCAGTTCTTC. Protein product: CASSPPVAASEQFF.

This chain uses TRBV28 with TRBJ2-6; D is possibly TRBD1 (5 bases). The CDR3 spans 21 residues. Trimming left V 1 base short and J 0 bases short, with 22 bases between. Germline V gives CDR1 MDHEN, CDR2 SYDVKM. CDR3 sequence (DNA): TGTGCCAGCAGTTTATTAACGGTCCGACAGATTAACAGCTCTGGGGCCAACGTCCTGACTTTC. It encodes CASSLLTVRQINSSGANVLTF.

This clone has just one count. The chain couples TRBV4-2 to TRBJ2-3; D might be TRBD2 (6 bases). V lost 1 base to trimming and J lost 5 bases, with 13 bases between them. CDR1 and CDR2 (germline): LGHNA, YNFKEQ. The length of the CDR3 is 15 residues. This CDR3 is CASSQGRGEGDTQYF. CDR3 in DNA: TGTGCCAGCAGCCAAGGGCGGGGCGAGGGAGATACGCAGTATTTT.

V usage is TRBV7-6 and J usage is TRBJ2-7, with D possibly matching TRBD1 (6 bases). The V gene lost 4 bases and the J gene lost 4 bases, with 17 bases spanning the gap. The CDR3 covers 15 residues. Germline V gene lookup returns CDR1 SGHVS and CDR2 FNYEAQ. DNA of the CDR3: TGTGCCAGCAGCTCCGGGACACGGCTCGCTTACGAGCAGTACTTC. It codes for CASSSGTRLAYEQYF.

CDR3 nucleotides: TGCGCCAGCAGCCAAGTTGTGAGGGGGCCGACTGAAGCTTTCTTT. This encodes CASSQVVRGPTEAFF. The chain joins TRBV4-3 to TRBJ1-1; 7 bases agree with TRBD1. The CDR3 is 15 residues long. The germline V gene encodes CDR1 LGHNA and CDR2 YSLEER. V was clipped by 1 base and J by 5 bases; unmatched bases: 7.

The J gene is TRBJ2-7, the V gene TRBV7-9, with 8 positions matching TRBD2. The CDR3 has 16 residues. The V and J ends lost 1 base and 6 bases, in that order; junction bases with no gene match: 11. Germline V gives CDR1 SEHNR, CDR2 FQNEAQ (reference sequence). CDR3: CASSLGTGGPIGEQYF. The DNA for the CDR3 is TGTGCCAGCAGCTTAGGAACGGGGGGGCCGATAGGCGAGCAGTACTTC. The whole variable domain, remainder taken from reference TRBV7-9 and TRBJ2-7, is DTGVSQNPRHKITKRGQNVTFRCDPISEHNRLYWYRQTLGQGPEFLTYFQNEAQLEKSRLLSDRFSAERPKGSFSTLEIQRTEQGDSAMYLCASSLGTGGPIGEQYFGPGTRLTVT.

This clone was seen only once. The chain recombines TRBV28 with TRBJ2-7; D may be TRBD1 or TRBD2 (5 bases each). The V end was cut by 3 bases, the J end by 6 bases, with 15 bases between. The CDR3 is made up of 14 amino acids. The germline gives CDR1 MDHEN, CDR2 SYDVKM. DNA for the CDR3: TGTGCCAGCAGTTTGATTAGTGGGACCGCCGAGCAGTACTTC. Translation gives CASSLISGTAEQYF.

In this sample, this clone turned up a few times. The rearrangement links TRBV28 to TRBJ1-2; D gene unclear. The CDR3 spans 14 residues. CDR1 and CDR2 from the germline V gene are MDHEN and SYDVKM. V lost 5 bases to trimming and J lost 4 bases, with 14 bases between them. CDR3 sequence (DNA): TGTGCCAGCAGTCGCCCCAGAGGAGGCTATGGCTACACCTTC. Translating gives CASSRPRGGYGYTF.

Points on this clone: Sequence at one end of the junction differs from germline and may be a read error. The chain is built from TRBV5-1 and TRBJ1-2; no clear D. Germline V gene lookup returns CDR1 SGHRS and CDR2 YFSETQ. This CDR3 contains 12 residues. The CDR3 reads CASSLGGYGYAF. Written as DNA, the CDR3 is TGCGCCAGCAGCTTGGGAGGGTATGGCTACGCCTTC.

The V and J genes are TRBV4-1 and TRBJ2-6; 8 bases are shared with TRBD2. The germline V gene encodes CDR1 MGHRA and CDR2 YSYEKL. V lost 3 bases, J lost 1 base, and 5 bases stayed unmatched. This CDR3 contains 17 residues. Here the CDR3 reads CASSHGGGRSGANVLTF. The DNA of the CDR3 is TGCGCCAGCAGCCATGGCGGGGGGAGGTCTGGGGCCAACGTCCTGACTTTC.

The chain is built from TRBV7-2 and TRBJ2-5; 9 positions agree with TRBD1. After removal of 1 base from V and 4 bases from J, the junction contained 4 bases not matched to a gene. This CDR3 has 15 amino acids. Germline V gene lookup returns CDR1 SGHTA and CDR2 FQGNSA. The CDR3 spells CASSLGDRDLETQYF. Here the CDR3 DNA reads TGTGCCAGCAGCTTAGGGGACAGGGACCTAGAGACCCAGTACTTC.

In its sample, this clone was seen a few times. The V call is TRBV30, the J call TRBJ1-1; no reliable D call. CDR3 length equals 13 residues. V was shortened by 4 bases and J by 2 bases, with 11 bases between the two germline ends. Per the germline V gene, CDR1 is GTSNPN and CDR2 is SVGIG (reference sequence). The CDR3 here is CAWTASLNTEAFF. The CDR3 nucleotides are TGTGCCTGGACAGCGTCCCTAAACACTGAAGCTTTCTTT.

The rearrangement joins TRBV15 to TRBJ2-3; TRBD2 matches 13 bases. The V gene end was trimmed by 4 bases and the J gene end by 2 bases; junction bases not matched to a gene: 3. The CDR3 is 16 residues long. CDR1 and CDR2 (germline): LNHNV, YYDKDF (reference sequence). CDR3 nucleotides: TGTGCCACCAGCACCGGGACTAGCGGGGACACAGATACGCAGTATTTT. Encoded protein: CATSTGTSGDTDTQYF.

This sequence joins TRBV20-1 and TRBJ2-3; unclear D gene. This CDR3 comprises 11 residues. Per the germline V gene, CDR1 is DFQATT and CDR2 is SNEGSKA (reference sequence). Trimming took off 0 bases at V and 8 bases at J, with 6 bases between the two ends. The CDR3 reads CSAREGTTQYF. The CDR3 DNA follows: TGCAGTGCTAGAGAAGGCACTACGCAGTATTTT.

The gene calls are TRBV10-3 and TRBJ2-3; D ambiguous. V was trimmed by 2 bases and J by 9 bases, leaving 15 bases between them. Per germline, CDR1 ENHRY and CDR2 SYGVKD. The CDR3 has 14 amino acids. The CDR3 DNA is TGTGCCATCAGTGAGGGCGGTGACTTCGTAACGCAGTATTTT. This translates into CAISEGGDFVTQYF.

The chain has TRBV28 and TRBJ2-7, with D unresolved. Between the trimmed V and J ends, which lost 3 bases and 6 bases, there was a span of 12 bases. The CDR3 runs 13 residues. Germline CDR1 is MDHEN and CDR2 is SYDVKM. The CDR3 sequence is CASSFDPPLEQYF. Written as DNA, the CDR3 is TGTGCCAGCAGTTTTGACCCTCCCCTCGAGCAGTACTTC.

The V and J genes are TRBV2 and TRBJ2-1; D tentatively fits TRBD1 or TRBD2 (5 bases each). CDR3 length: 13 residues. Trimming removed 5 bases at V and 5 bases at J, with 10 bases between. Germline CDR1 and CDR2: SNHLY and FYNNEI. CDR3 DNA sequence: TGTGCCAGCAGTAACTGGGGGAACAATGAGCAGTTCTTC. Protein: CASSNWGNNEQFF.